One sample yielded the 19 T cell receptor beta chains listed below, sequenced in a study of blood T cell repertoires in COVID-19 (TCRdb year 2020). The protocol used for the library was the immunoSEQ multiplex PCR assay. The clones in this table, taken by TCRdb from immuneACCESS, are in-frame only. Not every clone is retained; where verified, under half of the shortfall comes from an unresolved V gene, and the cause of the rest is unknown. This sample holds 65,000 to 90,000 clones; roughly 82% were observed only once. The top ten constitute 7.5% to 9.5% of the sample. Sequenced input: peripheral blood. The receptors here all came from a man aged 50 or older with active COVID-19.

This chain links TRBV7-3 with TRBJ1-1; D might be TRBD1 (5 bases). Trimming took off 2 bases at V and 4 bases at J, with 17 bases between the two ends. Germline CDR1 is SGHTA and CDR2 is FQGTGA. CDR3 length: 16 amino acids. The CDR3 coding sequence is TGTGCCAGCAGCTTACAGCGTGCCGGGGGGGGCACTGAAGCTTTCTTT. It yields the protein CASSLQRAGGGTEAFF.

In DNA, the CDR3 is TGTGCCAGCAGGGGGACAGGCAGCGAGCAGTACTTC. Its translation: CASRGTGSEQYF. The V gene is TRBV28, the J gene TRBJ2-7, with 8 bases identical to TRBD1. V lost 6 bases and J lost 6; bases outside the gene matches: 4. There are 12 residues in the CDR3. The germline gives CDR1 MDHEN, CDR2 SYDVKM.

The V and J genes are TRBV19 and TRBJ1-2, with D tentatively TRBD1 (6 bases). The germline gives CDR1 LNHDA, CDR2 SQIVND (reference sequence). The germline V and J ends were trimmed by 3 bases and 0 bases, with 20 bases remaining between them. The CDR3 sequence is 18 residues long. CDR3 residues: CASSIGALGRGANYGYTF. CDR3 in DNA: TGTGCCAGTAGTATCGGAGCATTGGGCAGGGGAGCTAACTATGGCTACACCTTC.

J is TRBJ2-1 and V is TRBV5-1, with D maybe TRBD2 (7 bases). Germline CDR1 is SGHRS and CDR2 is YFSETQ. V dropped 8 bases and J dropped 1 base, with 19 bases sitting between them. CDR3 length equals 16 residues. The DNA of the CDR3 is TGCGCCAGTTCCCAAGGGGGGGCGGCTTCCTACAATGAGCAGTTCTTC. Its translation is CASSQGGAASYNEQFF.

The chain couples TRBV19 to TRBJ2-7; tentative D call: TRBD1 (6 bases). Trimming removed 4 bases at V and 3 bases at J, with 10 bases between. The CDR3 has 13 amino acids. Germline lookup yields CDR1 LNHDA and CDR2 SQIVND (reference sequence). The DNA of the CDR3 is TGTGCCAGTAGTACCGGGACACGCTACGAGCAGTACTTC. Translation: CASSTGTRYEQYF.

V gene TRBV7-9 combines with J gene TRBJ1-5, with TRBD1 identical over 7 bases. V lost 0 bases and J lost 0; bases outside the gene matches: 8. CDR1 is SEHNR and CDR2 is FQNEAQ in the germline V gene (reference sequence). The CDR3 is 18 residues long. The DNA for the CDR3 is TGTGCCAGCAGCTTAGCGAGGGACAGCCAATATAGCAATCAGCCCCAGCATTTT. Residues: CASSLARDSQYSNQPQHF. Full variable domain (rest looked up from reference TRBV7-9 and TRBJ1-5): DTGVSQNPRHKITKRGQNVTFRCDPISEHNRLYWYRQTLGQGPEFLTYFQNEAQLEKSRLLSDRFSAERPKGSFSTLEIQRTEQGDSAMYLCASSLARDSQYSNQPQHFGDGTRLSIL.

V usage is TRBV30 and J usage is TRBJ1-2, with D unclear. The germline V gene has CDR1 GTSNPN and CDR2 SVGIG (reference sequence). With 2 bases removed from V and 0 bases from J, the gap between germline ends came to 10 bases. This CDR3 has 14 residues. The CDR3 here is CAWSMARANYGYTF. The DNA for the CDR3 is TGTGCCTGGAGTATGGCCCGGGCTAACTATGGCTACACCTTC. The entire variable domain, with the rest obtained from reference TRBV30 and TRBJ1-2, is as follows: SQTIHQWPATLVQPVGSPLSLECTVEGTSNPNLYWYRQAAGRGLQLLFYSVGIGQISSEVPQNLSASRPQDRQFILSSKKLLLSDSGFYLCAWSMARANYGYTFGSGTRLTVV.

This chain joins TRBV12-3 or TRBV12-4 and TRBJ2-1; 7 bases are shared with TRBD1. V lost 5 bases to trimming and J lost 7 bases; unmatched junction nucleotides: 5. This CDR3 has 13 residues. CDR3 residues: CASSGDSQNEQFF. In DNA, the CDR3 is TGTGCCAGCAGTGGGGACAGCCAAAATGAGCAGTTCTTC.

J is TRBJ2-7 and V is TRBV28; D may be TRBD1 (6 bases). CDR1 and CDR2 (germline): MDHEN, SYDVKM. V shed 6 bases and J shed 3 bases, with 24 bases lying between them. The CDR3 is 17 amino acids. The CDR3 protein is CASSPGAPGKRFYEQYF. The CDR3 DNA sequence: TGTGCCAGCAGCCCAGGGGCGCCGGGTAAGCGATTCTACGAGCAGTACTTC. Together with reference TRBV28 and TRBJ2-7, the CDR3 gives the full variable domain: DVKVTQSSRYLVKRTGEKVFLECVQDMDHENMFWYRQDPGLGLRLIYFSYDVKMKEKGDIPEGYSVSREKKERFSLILESASTNQTSMYLCASSPGAPGKRFYEQYFGPGTRLTVT.

The gene calls are TRBV5-6 and TRBJ2-7, with a weak D call TRBD1 (6 bases). The CDR3 extends over 14 amino acids. Trimming shortened V by 7 bases and J by 2 bases, and 16 bases separated the two germline ends. Germline assignment: CDR1 SGHDT and CDR2 YYEEEE. The CDR3 sequence: CASWGWGTTYEQYF. In DNA, the CDR3 is TGTGCCAGCTGGGGTTGGGGGACAACCTACGAGCAGTACTTC.

The chain carries TRBV18 and TRBJ1-1; the match to TRBD1 covers 7 bases. The V gene end was trimmed by 0 bases and the J gene end by 4 bases; junction bases not matched to a gene: 5. CDR1 and CDR2 from the germline V gene are KGHSH and LQKENI. The CDR3 loop spans 15 amino acids. CDR3 in amino acids: CASSPPRNRGTEAFF. Here the CDR3 DNA reads TGTGCCAGCTCACCACCCCGGAACAGGGGCACTGAAGCTTTCTTT. The full variable domain, completed using reference TRBV18 and TRBJ1-1, is NAGVMQNPRHLVRRRGQEARLRCSPMKGHSHVYWYRQLPEEGLKFMVYLQKENIIDESGMPKERFSAEFPKEGPSILRIQQVVRGDSAAYFCASSPPRNRGTEAFFGQGTRLTVV.

V is TRBV28 and J is TRBJ1-1; D gene ambiguous. The V end lost 8 bases, the J end lost 2 bases, and 9 bases lay between the germline ends. This CDR3 region has 12 residues. CDR1 is MDHEN and CDR2 is SYDVKM in the germline V gene. The CDR3 nucleotides read TGTGCCAGCCGGGATTTCAACACTGAAGCTTTCTTT. Its translation is CASRDFNTEAFF.

The rearrangement joins TRBV4-1 to TRBJ2-5, with 11 bases identical to TRBD2. The germline V gene encodes CDR1 MGHRA and CDR2 YSYEKL. V lost 0 bases and J lost 3; bases outside the gene matches: 9. The CDR3 sequence is 18 residues long. Here the CDR3 reads CASSQEPLAGGREETQYF. CDR3 nucleotides: TGCGCCAGCAGCCAAGAGCCCCTAGCGGGGGGCAGAGAAGAGACCCAGTACTTC.

The genes are TRBV15 and TRBJ2-3; 10 nucleotides align to TRBD1. From germline, CDR1 is LNHNV and CDR2 YYDKDF (reference sequence). This CDR3 has 15 residues. With V trimmed by 4 bases and J by 3 bases, 4 bases remained unmatched. The CDR3 DNA is TGTGCCACCAGCAAGGACAGGGGGATTACAGATACGCAGTATTTT. Encoded protein: CATSKDRGITDTQYF.

V gene TRBV13 combines with J gene TRBJ1-1, with 8 bases aligning to TRBD1. Germline V gene sequence: CDR1 PRHDT, CDR2 FYEKMQ (reference sequence). The CDR3 runs 14 residues. V trimming: 2 bases; J trimming: 7 bases; junction bases outside the gene matches: 6. CDR3 DNA sequence: TGTGCCAGCAGCTTACTCAGGGGGCGTCTTGAAGCTTTCTTT. It codes for CASSLLRGRLEAFF.

The V gene is TRBV19, the J gene TRBJ2-2; 10 bases agree with TRBD1. The junction had 18 bases not matched to a gene; V was cut back by 6 bases and J by 5 bases. This CDR3 contains 19 residues. Germline V gene lookup returns CDR1 LNHDA and CDR2 SQIVND (reference sequence). The CDR3 coding sequence is TGTGCCAGTAGCCCTGTCCGGGACAGGGGTCGAGTAGGGACCGGGGAGCTGTTTTTT. Translated, it gives CASSPVRDRGRVGTGELFF. The full variable domain, its missing parts supplied by reference TRBV19 and TRBJ2-2, is DGGITQSPKYLFRKEGQNVTLSCEQNLNHDAMYWYRQDPGQGLRLIYYSQIVNDFQKGDIAEGYSVSREKKESFPLTVTSAQKNPTAFYLCASSPVRDRGRVGTGELFFGEGSRLTVL.

The chain links TRBV7-8 to TRBJ2-7; D remains unclear. The CDR3 sequence is 11 residues long. In germline, CDR1 is SGHVS, CDR2 FQNEAQ. Between the trimmed V and J ends, which lost 6 bases and 3 bases, there was a span of 6 bases. In nucleotides, the CDR3 is TGTGCCAGCAGTTCCAACTACGAGCAGTACTTC. This translates into CASSSNYEQYF.

The chain couples TRBV12-3 or TRBV12-4 to TRBJ2-2; perhaps TRBD2 as D (5 bases). There are 13 residues in the CDR3. The ends were cut back, 6 bases at V and 6 bases at J, with 11 bases in the middle. CDR3 sequence reads: CASRRNSAGELFF. The DNA for the CDR3 is TGTGCCAGCAGGCGAAATAGCGCCGGGGAGCTGTTTTTT.

This chain uses TRBV7-3 with TRBJ1-1; no firm D call. With 4 bases removed from V and 1 base from J, the gap between germline ends came to 13 bases. The CDR3 runs 15 residues. Germline CDR1 and CDR2: SGHTA and FQGTGA. CDR3 sequence reads: CASSSYTGANTEAFF. DNA for the CDR3: TGTGCCAGCAGCTCCTATACGGGTGCGAACACTGAAGCTTTCTTT.